This is a list of T cell receptor beta chains from one sample in a study of regulatory T cells in long-lasting Graves disease. MiXCR, run by TCRdb on the multiplex PCR reads, gives a single entry per CDR3 protein. The data hold a few hundred thousand distinct CDR3 sequences, with less than 25% observed a single time. The source was peripheral blood mononuclear cells (PBMCs), collected when the disease was refractory, from a patient treated with antithyroid drugs. The receptors here all came from a female donor with Graves disease. Each CDR3 is given with its conserved first and last residue. The D gene is left open where the match is weak. Only part of the rows carry a size: once, few, many, or a class if the clone is expanded.

D	size	J	V	CDR3	DNA
TRBD1	NA	TRBJ1-6	TRBV4-3	CASSQEWNRGRSPLHF	TGCGCCAGCAGCCAAGAATGGAACAGGGGGCGTTCACCCCTCCACTTT
NA	NA	TRBJ2-7	TRBV4-2	CASSQDLGEQYF	TGTGCCAGCAGCCAAGACTTGGGCGAGCAGTACTTC
NA	few	TRBJ1-1	TRBV6-1	CASSRTISSSEAFF	TGTGCCAGCAGCAGAACCATCAGTAGTTCTGAAGCTTTCTTT
NA	many	TRBJ1-5	TRBV6-2/TRBV6-3	CASSSGRYSNQPQHF	TGTGCCAGCAGTTCTGGACGGTATAGCAATCAGCCCCAGCATTTT
NA	few	TRBJ2-3	TRBV15	CATSRPGLTGDTQYF	TGTGCCACCAGTCGACCGGGACTCACAGGAGATACGCAGTATTTT
NA	many	TRBJ2-7	TRBV7-2	CASSLGGQSFQYF	TGTGCCAGCAGCTTAGGAGGACAGTCCTTTCAGTACTTC
TRBD2	NA	TRBJ2-1	TRBV20-1	CSARAGLALF	TGCAGTGCTAGAGCGGGACTAGCCTTATTC
TRBD1	many	TRBJ1-1	TRBV5-1	CASSLGDRGQVAEAFF	TGCGCCAGCAGCTTGGGGGACAGGGGGCAGGTGGCTGAAGCTTTCTTT
NA	NA	TRBJ1-5	TRBV7-9	CASSPGVWGDGNQPQHF	TGTGCCAGCAGCCCAGGGGTGTGGGGGGATGGCAATCAGCCCCAGCATTTT
TRBD2	NA	TRBJ2-7	TRBV4-3	CASSQGGGPHMEQYF	TGCGCCAGCAGCCAAGGGGGAGGGCCTCATATGGAGCAGTACTTC
NA	NA	TRBJ1-5	TRBV5-1	CASSSEGRSGQPQHF	TGCGCCAGCAGCTCAGAAGGCAGGTCCGGGCAGCCCCAGCATTTT
NA	many	TRBJ2-7	TRBV20-1	CSARDPKGGTYEQYF	TGCAGTGCTAGAGATCCCAAGGGAGGCACCTACGAGCAGTACTTC
TRBD1	NA	TRBJ2-7	TRBV10-3	CASSYRGSGYEQYF	TGTGCCAGCAGCTACAGGGGGAGTGGCTACGAGCAGTACTTC
NA	NA	TRBJ1-2	TRBV20-1	CSARDPPYGYTF	TGCAGTGCTAGAGATCCACCCTATGGCTACACCTTC
NA	NA	TRBJ1-1	TRBV9	CASGTSMDTEAFF	TGTGCCAGCGGGACAAGCATGGACACTGAAGCTTTCTTT
TRBD1	NA	TRBJ2-3	TRBV30	CAWSLTGGLDTQYF	TGTGCCTGGAGTTTGACAGGGGGATTAGATACGCAGTATTTT
NA	NA	TRBJ1-4	TRBV5-1	CASSGSGGTNEKLFF	TGCGCCAGCAGCGGTTCAGGCGGTACTAATGAAAAACTGTTTTTT
TRBD2	NA	TRBJ2-3	TRBV2	CASSERGRAWGSTDTQYF	TGTGCCAGCAGTGAGCGCGGGAGGGCATGGGGGTCGACAGATACGCAGTATTTT
NA	NA	TRBJ1-5	TRBV19	CASTSDRANQPQHF	NA
NA	few	TRBJ2-5	TRBV7-9	CASSDLRVLLGETQYF	TGTGCCAGCAGCGATCTGCGGGTATTGCTAGGGGAGACCCAGTACTTC
NA	NA	TRBJ2-2	TRBV2	CASSEENTGELFF	TGTGCCAGCAGTGAAGAGAACACCGGGGAGCTGTTTTTT
TRBD1	NA	TRBJ2-7	TRBV20-1	CSAREQGGPYEQYF	TGCAGTGCTAGAGAACAGGGGGGACCCTACGAGCAGTACTTC
NA	NA	TRBJ2-7	TRBV9	CASSPQDGYEQYF	TGTGCCAGCAGCCCTCAGGACGGATACGAGCAGTACTTC
NA	many	TRBJ1-1	TRBV30	CAWSSGNTEAFF	TGTGCCTGGAGTTCGGGAAACACTGAAGCTTTCTTT
TRBD2	NA	TRBJ2-3	TRBV20-1	CSARGGTSGRVADTQYF	TGCAGTGCTAGAGGTGGGACTAGCGGGAGGGTAGCAGATACGCAGTATTTT
NA	NA	TRBJ2-2	TRBV2	CPSSGPRGVNTGELVF	TGTCCCAGCAGTGGGCCTCGAGGGGTGAACACCGGGGAGCTGGTTTTT
NA	NA	TRBJ2-7	TRBV30	CAWLKGSYEQYF	TGTGCCTGGTTAAAGGGTTCCTACGAGCAGTACTTC
TRBD2	many	TRBJ2-4	TRBV28	CASSPRGREAKNIQYF	TGTGCCAGCAGCCCCCGCGGGAGGGAAGCCAAAAACATTCAGTACTTC
NA	few	TRBJ1-1	TRBV5-1	CASSWGLNTEAFF	TGCGCCAGCAGCTGGGGACTCAACACTGAAGCTTTCTTT
TRBD1	NA	TRBJ2-3	TRBV5-1	CASSLYRDRATDTQYF	TGCGCCAGCAGCCTCTACCGGGACAGGGCCACAGATACGCAGTATTTT
NA	many	TRBJ1-1	TRBV7-6	CASSLAMNTEAFF	TGTGCCAGCAGCTTAGCCATGAACACTGAAGCTTTCTTT
TRBD1	many	TRBJ1-6	TRBV28	CASSMDRPTPPLHF	TGTGCCAGCAGCATGGACAGGCCGACTCCACCCCTCCACTTT
NA	NA	TRBJ1-5	TRBV27	CAVRGGGNQPQHF	TGTGCCGTAAGGGGTGGAGGCAATCAGCCCCAGCATTTT
TRBD1	NA	TRBJ2-5	TRBV29-1	CSVGTGGYETQYF	TGCAGCGTTGGGACAGGGGGCTATGAGACCCAGTACTTC
NA	many	TRBJ2-7	TRBV2	CASSKVGSTYEQYF	TGTGCCAGCAGCAAGGTTGGCAGCACCTACGAGCAGTACTTC
TRBD1	NA	TRBJ1-2	TRBV9	CASSPRTGHISGYTF	TGTGCCAGCAGCCCCCGGACAGGGCACATTTCCGGCTACACCTTC
NA	many	TRBJ2-4	TRBV7-2	CASSLANGLGNIQYF	TGTGCCAGCAGCTTAGCCAATGGGTTGGGAAACATTCAGTACTTC
TRBD1	few	TRBJ2-7	TRBV6-5	CASSWDSTTLGEQYF	TGTGCCAGCAGTTGGGACAGTACCACCCTCGGCGAGCAGTACTTC
TRBD2	once	TRBJ2-7	TRBV7-9	CASAGGSDEQYF	TGTGCCAGCGCCGGCGGGAGCGACGAGCAGTACTTC
TRBD2	NA	TRBJ2-7	TRBV20-1	CSARVGTSGRPEQYF	TGCAGTGCTAGGGTAGGGACTAGCGGGAGACCCGAGCAGTACTTC
TRBD1	few	TRBJ1-2	TRBV5-1	CASTTGGDNYGYTF	TGCGCCAGCACGACAGGGGGCGATAACTATGGCTACACCTTC
NA	many	TRBJ1-1	TRBV6-1	CASRNGQMNTEAFF	TGTGCCAGCAGAAACGGACAGATGAACACTGAAGCTTTCTTT
TRBD1	NA	TRBJ2-5	TRBV20-1	CSARRQGQETQYF	TGCAGTGCTAGAAGACAGGGGCAAGAGACCCAGTACTTC
NA	NA	TRBJ1-2	TRBV30	CAWKFVQGNGYTF	TGTGCCTGGAAGTTTGTGCAGGGTAATGGCTACACCTTC
NA	few	TRBJ1-1	TRBV2	CASSEEAAWNTEAFF	TGTGCCAGCAGTGAAGAGGCAGCATGGAACACTGAAGCTTTCTTT
NA	few	TRBJ2-7	TRBV28	CASSSDRGPLAYEQYF	TGTGCCAGCAGTTCCGATCGGGGGCCTCTTGCCTACGAGCAGTACTTC
NA	NA	TRBJ2-2	TRBV27	CASSPWAAKNTGELFF	TGTGCCAGCAGCCCGTGGGCAGCTAAGAACACCGGGGAGCTGTTTTTT
NA	NA	TRBJ2-5	TRBV19	CASSIGRRRRQETQYF	TGTGCCAGTAGTATCGGGAGACGCCGGCGGCAAGAGACCCAGTACTTC
NA	few	TRBJ1-1	TRBV29-1	CSVVRQGQGAFF	TGCAGCGTTGTTCGCCAGGGCCAGGGAGCTTTCTTT
NA	many	TRBJ2-7	TRBV20-1	CSALGGPSYEQYF	TGCAGTGCGCTCGGGGGCCCTTCCTACGAGCAGTACTTC
NA	NA	TRBJ1-6	TRBV6-1	CASRSDRLYNSPLHF	TGTGCCAGCAGATCGGACAGATTATATAATTCACCCCTCCACTTT
TRBD1	NA	TRBJ2-5	TRBV7-7	CASSLDGWGQGGETQYF	TGTGCTAGCAGCTTAGATGGCTGGGGACAGGGAGGAGAGACCCAGTACTTC
NA	many	TRBJ1-3	TRBV28	CASSHARFGVSGNTIYF	TGTGCCAGCAGCCACGCTCGTTTCGGGGTCTCTGGAAACACCATATATTTT